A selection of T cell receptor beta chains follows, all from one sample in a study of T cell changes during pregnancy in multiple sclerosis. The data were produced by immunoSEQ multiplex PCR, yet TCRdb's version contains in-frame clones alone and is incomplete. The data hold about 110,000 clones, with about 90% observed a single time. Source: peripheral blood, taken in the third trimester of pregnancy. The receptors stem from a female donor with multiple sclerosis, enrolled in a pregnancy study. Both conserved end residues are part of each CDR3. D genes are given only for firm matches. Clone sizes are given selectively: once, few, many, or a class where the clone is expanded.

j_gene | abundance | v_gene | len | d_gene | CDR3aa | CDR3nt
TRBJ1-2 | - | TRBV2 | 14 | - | CASRLTGQVSGYTF | TGTGCCAGCAGACTTACAGGTCAGGTTTCTGGCTACACCTTC
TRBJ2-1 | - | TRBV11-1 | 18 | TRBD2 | CASSLAQGSGSPGDEQFF | TGTGCCAGCAGCTTAGCGCAGGGTAGCGGGAGCCCCGGGGATGAGCAGTTCTTC
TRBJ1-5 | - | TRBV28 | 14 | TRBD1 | CASYDQGAGQPQHF | TGTGCCAGCTACGATCAGGGGGCAGGACAGCCCCAGCATTTT
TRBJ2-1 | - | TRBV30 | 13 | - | CAWRGGARNEQFF | TGTGCCTGGAGGGGCGGGGCTAGGAATGAGCAGTTCTTC
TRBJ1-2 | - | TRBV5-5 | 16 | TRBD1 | CASSLQTGAINYGYTF | TGTGCCAGCAGCTTACAGACAGGGGCGATAAACTATGGCTACACCTTC
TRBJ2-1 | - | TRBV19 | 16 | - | CASSPPGEAPYNEQFF | TGTGCCAGTAGTCCCCCGGGGGAGGCACCCTACAATGAGCAGTTCTTC
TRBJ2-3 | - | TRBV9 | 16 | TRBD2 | CASSVGGGQDTDTQYF | TGTGCCAGCAGCGTAGGCGGGGGGCAGGACACAGATACGCAGTATTTT
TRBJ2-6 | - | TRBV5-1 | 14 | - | CASSLYRGANVLTF | TGCGCCAGCAGCTTGTACAGGGGGGCCAACGTCCTGACTTTC
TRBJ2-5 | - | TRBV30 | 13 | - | CAWRVGGEETQYF | TGTGCCTGGAGGGTAGGAGGGGAAGAGACCCAGTACTTC
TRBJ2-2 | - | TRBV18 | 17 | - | CASSPIRQESNTGELFF | TGTGCCAGCTCACCCATTCGACAGGAGTCGAACACCGGGGAGCTGTTTTTT
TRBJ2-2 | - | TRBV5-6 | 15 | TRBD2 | CASSSSGRLTGELFF | TGTGCCAGCAGCTCTAGCGGGAGGTTGACCGGGGAGCTGTTTTTT
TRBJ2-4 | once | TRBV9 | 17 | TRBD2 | CASSVDPASGTKNIQYF | TGTGCCAGCAGCGTAGACCCGGCTAGCGGGACCAAAAACATTCAGTACTTC
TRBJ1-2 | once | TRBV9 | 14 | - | CASSVDVGLYGYTF | TGTGCCAGCAGCGTAGATGTCGGTCTCTATGGCTACACCTTC
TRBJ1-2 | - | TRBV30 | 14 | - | CAWSVNWDTYGYTF | TGTGCCTGGAGTGTTAATTGGGACACTTATGGCTACACCTTC
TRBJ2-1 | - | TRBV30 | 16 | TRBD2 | CAWSPPGTSGYNEQFF | TGTGCCTGGAGTCCCCCCGGGACTAGCGGGTACAATGAGCAGTTCTTC
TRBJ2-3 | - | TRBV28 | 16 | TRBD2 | CASSLAGGPGTDTQYF | TGTGCCAGCAGTTTAGCGGGAGGGCCGGGGACAGATACGCAGTATTTT